These T cell receptor beta chains were read from a single sample in a study of CD8 T cells in Susac syndrome. MiXCR was run by TCRdb on the immunoSEQ multiplex PCR reads, yielding one entry per CDR3 protein. Among just over 300,000 distinct CDR3 sequences listed, about 92% were seen once. Material for sequencing was CD4+ T cells from PBMCs. These receptors all come from a human donor with multiple sclerosis. Each CDR3 is given with its conserved first and last residue. D genes are given only for firm matches. Clone size appears in some rows only: once, few, many, or a class for an expanded clone.

d_call	v_call	j_call	clone_size	cdr3_aa	cdr3_nt
NA	TRBV6-2/TRBV6-3	TRBJ2-2	NA	CASSYGLDTGELFF	TGTGCCAGCAGTTACGGGCTCGACACCGGGGAGCTGTTTTTT
TRBD1	TRBV18	TRBJ1-2	once	CASSPAGQGVGYTF	TGTGCCAGCTCACCCGCAGGACAGGGAGTCGGCTACACCTTC
NA	TRBV7-2	TRBJ1-3	NA	CASSLSPLGSGNTIYF	TGTGCCAGCAGCTTAAGCCCTTTGGGGTCTGGAAACACCATATATTTT
NA	TRBV9	TRBJ2-1	NA	CASSFQQVGSYNEQFF	TGTGCCAGCAGCTTCCAACAGGTTGGCTCCTACAATGAGCAGTTCTTC
TRBD1	TRBV12-3/TRBV12-4	TRBJ2-1	NA	CASSRDRTGNEQFF	TGTGCCAGCAGTCGCGATCGGACAGGGAATGAGCAGTTCTTC
TRBD2	TRBV3-1	TRBJ2-3	once	CASSVTSGIQHTQYF	TGTGCCAGCAGCGTGACTAGCGGGATTCAACATACGCAGTATTTT
TRBD1	TRBV19	TRBJ1-6	once	CASSETRGTDSPLHF	TGTGCCAGTAGTGAAACCCGTGGGACAGATTCACCCCTCCACTTT
NA	TRBV19	TRBJ1-2	NA	CASRERGPDYGYTF	TGTGCCAGTAGGGAAAGAGGCCCGGACTATGGCTACACCTTC
NA	TRBV7-9	TRBJ1-4	once	CASSLGRWMDEKLFF	TGTGCCAGCAGCTTAGGGCGTTGGATGGATGAAAAACTGTTTTTT
TRBD2	TRBV7-3	TRBJ2-1	NA	CASSYTSGSNEQFF	TGTGCCAGCAGCTATACTAGCGGGAGCAATGAGCAGTTCTTC
NA	TRBV5-1	TRBJ2-5	NA	CASSLGRGAQETQYF	TGCGCCAGCAGCTTGGGGCGGGGAGCTCAAGAGACCCAGTACTTC
NA	TRBV18	TRBJ1-1	NA	CASSTEFMNTEAFF	TGTGCCAGCTCAACTGAATTCATGAACACTGAAGCTTTCTTT
NA	TRBV9	TRBJ1-4	NA	CASSVDSENEKLFF	TGTGCCAGCAGCGTTGACAGCGAAAATGAAAAACTGTTTTTT
TRBD2	TRBV20-1	TRBJ2-3	NA	CSARVSGRASDTQYF	TGCAGTGCTAGAGTTAGCGGGAGGGCCTCAGATACGCAGTATTTT
TRBD2	TRBV27	TRBJ2-1	NA	CASSLYLAGDNNEQFF	TGTGCCAGCAGTTTATACCTAGCGGGAGATAACAATGAGCAGTTCTTC
TRBD1	TRBV6-2/TRBV6-3	TRBJ2-7	few	CASSYSPDRAYEQYF	TGTGCCAGCAGTTACTCGCCAGACAGGGCCTACGAGCAGTACTTC
NA	TRBV5-6	TRBJ2-7	NA	CASSYRRGPTPYEQYF	TGTGCCAGCAGCTACCGGAGGGGACCTACTCCCTACGAGCAGTACTTC
NA	TRBV19	TRBJ2-2	NA	CASTLFPGELFF	TGTGCCAGCACTCTTTTCCCCGGGGAGCTGTTTTTT
NA	TRBV2	TRBJ2-4	NA	CASRGPGTTKNIQYF	TGTGCCAGCAGGGGGCCGGGAACAACCAAAAACATTCAGTACTTC
NA	TRBV7-6	TRBJ2-3	NA	CASSLASADTQYF	TGTGCCAGCAGCTTAGCGAGCGCAGATACGCAGTATTTT
TRBD1	TRBV10-3	TRBJ1-2	NA	CAISDTGANYGYTF	TGTGCCATCAGTGATACAGGGGCCAACTATGGCTACACCTTC
NA	TRBV3-1	TRBJ2-1	NA	CASSRESYNEQFF	TGTGCCAGCAGCAGAGAAAGCTACAATGAGCAGTTCTTC
NA	TRBV29-1	TRBJ2-7	NA	CSVGGLHEQYF	TGCAGCGTTGGGGGCCTTCACGAGCAGTACTTC
NA	TRBV7-8	TRBJ1-2	NA	CASSQTPWVGANYGYTF	TGTGCCAGCAGCCAAACCCCCTGGGTGGGAGCTAACTATGGCTACACCTTC
NA	TRBV5-4	TRBJ2-7	NA	CASSSPDSPYEQYF	TGTGCCAGCAGCTCCCCGGACAGCCCCTACGAGCAGTACTTC
TRBD2	TRBV7-9	TRBJ2-5	NA	CASSFYGREETQYF	TGTGCCAGCAGCTTCTACGGGAGGGAAGAGACCCAGTACTTC
TRBD1	TRBV25-1	TRBJ1-4	NA	CASRLSGGDEKLFF	TGTGCCAGCAGATTATCAGGGGGCGATGAAAAACTGTTTTTT
NA	TRBV11-3	TRBJ2-3	NA	CASSFGPAGADTQYF	TGTGCCAGCAGCTTCGGGCCGGCAGGGGCAGATACGCAGTATTTT
NA	TRBV15	TRBJ2-1	NA	CATSKDGQHNEQFF	TGTGCCACCAGCAAGGACGGACAGCACAATGAGCAGTTCTTC
NA	TRBV7-2	TRBJ1-5	NA	CASSLASPLSGQPQHF	TGTGCCAGCAGCTTAGCTTCGCCCCTCTCGGGTCAGCCCCAGCATTTT
NA	TRBV9	TRBJ1-6	once	CASSVAVDSPLHF	TGTGCCAGCAGCGTAGCTGTGGATTCACCCCTCCACTTT